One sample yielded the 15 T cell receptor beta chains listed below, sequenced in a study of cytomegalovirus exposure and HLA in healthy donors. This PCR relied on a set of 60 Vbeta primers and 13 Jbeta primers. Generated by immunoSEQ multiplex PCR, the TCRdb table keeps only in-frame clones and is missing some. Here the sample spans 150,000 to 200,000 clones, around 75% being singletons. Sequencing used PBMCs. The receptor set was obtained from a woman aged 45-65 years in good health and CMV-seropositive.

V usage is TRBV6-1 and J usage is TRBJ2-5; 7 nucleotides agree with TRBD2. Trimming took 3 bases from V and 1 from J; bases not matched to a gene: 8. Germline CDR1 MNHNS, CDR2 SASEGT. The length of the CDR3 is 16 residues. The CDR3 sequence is CASSDFGGGTQETQYF. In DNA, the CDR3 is TGTGCCAGCAGTGATTTTGGCGGGGGAACCCAAGAGACCCAGTACTTC.

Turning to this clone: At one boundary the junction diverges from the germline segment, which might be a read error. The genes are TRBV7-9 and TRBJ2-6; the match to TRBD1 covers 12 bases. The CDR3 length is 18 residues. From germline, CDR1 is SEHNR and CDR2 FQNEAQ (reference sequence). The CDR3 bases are TGTTCCAGCAGCCGAGGGACAGGGGGCGCGAGGGGGGCCAACGTCCTGACTTTC. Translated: CSSSRGTGGARGANVLTF. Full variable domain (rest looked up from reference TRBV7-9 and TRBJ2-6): DTGVSQNPRHKITKRGQNVTFRCDPISEHNRLYWYRQTLGQGPEFLTYFQNEAQLEKSRLLSDRFSAERPKGSFSTLEIQRTEQGDSAMYLCSSSRGTGGARGANVLTFGAGSRLTVL.

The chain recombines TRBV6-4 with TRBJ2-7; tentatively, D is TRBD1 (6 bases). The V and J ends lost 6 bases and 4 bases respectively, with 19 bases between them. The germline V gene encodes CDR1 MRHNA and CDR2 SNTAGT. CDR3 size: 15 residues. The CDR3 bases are TGTGCCAGCAGACCACCGGGACACGACTATTACGAGCAGTACTTC. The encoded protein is CASRPPGHDYYEQYF.

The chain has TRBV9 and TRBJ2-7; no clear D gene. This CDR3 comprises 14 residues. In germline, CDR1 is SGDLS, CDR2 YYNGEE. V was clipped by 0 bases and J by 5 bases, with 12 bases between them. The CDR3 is CASSVGPVFDEQYF. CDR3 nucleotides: TGTGCCAGCAGCGTAGGTCCGGTTTTCGACGAGCAGTACTTC. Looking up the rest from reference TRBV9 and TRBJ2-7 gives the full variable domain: DSGVTQTPKHLITATGQRVTLRCSPRSGDLSVYWYQQSLDQGLQFLIQYYNGEERAKGNILERFSAQQFPDLHSELNLSSLELGDSALYFCASSVGPVFDEQYFGPGTRLTVT.

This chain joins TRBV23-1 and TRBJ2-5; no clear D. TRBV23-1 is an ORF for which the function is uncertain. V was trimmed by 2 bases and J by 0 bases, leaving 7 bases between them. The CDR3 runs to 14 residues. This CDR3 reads CASSQPRYQETQYF. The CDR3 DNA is TGCGCCAGCAGTCAACCGAGGTACCAAGAGACCCAGTACTTC.

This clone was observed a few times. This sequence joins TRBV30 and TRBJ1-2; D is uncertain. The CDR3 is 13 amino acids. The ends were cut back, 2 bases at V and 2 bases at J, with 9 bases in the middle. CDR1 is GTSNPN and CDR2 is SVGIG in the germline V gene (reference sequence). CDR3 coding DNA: TGTGCCTGGAGTCCACGACACAACTATGGCTACACCTTC. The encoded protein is CAWSPRHNYGYTF.

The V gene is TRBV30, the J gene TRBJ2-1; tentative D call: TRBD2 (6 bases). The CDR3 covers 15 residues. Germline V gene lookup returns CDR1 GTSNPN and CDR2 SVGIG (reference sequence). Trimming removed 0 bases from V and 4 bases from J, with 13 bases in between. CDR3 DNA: TGTGCCTGGAGTGTACGGGGGACGGGATACAATGAGCAGTTCTTC. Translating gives CAWSVRGTGYNEQFF.

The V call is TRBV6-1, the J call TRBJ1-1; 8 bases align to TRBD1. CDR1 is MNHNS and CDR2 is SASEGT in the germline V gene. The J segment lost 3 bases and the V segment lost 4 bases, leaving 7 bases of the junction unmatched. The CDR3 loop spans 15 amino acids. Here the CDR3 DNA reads TGTGCCAGCAGTGCACAGCCGGGACAGGACACTGAAGCTTTCTTT. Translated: CASSAQPGQDTEAFF.

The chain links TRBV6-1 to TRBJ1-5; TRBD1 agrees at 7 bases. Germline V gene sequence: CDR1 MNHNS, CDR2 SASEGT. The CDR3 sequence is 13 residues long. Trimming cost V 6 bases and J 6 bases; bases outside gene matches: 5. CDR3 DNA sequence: TGTGCCAGCAGAATACAGGGGTCTCAGCCCCAGCATTTT. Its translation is CASRIQGSQPQHF.

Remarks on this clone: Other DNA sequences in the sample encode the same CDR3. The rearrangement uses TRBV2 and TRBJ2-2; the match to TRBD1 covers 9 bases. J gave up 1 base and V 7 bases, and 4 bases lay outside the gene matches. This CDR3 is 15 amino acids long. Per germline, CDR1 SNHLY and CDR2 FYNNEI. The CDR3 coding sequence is TGTGCCAGCATGAGGGACAGGGTGAACACCGGGGAGCTGTTTTTT. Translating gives CASMRDRVNTGELFF.

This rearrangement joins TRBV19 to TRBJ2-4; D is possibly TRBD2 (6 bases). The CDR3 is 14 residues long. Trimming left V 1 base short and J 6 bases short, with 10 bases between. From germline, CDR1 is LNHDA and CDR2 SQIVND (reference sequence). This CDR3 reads CASSIARELNIQYF. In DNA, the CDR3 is TGTGCCAGTAGTATAGCCCGGGAGTTAAACATTCAGTACTTC.

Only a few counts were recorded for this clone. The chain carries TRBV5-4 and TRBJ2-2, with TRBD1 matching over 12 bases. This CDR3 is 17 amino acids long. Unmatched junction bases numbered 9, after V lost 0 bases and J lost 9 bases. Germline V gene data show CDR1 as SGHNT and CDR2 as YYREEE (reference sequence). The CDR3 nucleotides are TGTGCCAGCAGCTTGGGGGGACAGGGGGCCGTTTTCCGGGAGCTGTTTTTT. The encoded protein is CASSLGGQGAVFRELFF.

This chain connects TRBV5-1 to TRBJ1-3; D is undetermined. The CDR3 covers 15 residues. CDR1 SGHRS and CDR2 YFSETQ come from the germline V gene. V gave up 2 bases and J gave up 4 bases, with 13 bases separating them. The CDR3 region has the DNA TGCGCCAGCAGCTTAGAGCCACTAGGAGGAAACACCATATATTTT. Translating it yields CASSLEPLGGNTIYF. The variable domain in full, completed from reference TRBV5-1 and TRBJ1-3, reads KAGVTQTPRYLIKTRGQQVTLSCSPISGHRSVSWYQQTPGQGLQFLFEYFSETQRNKGNFPGRFSGRQFSNSRSEMNVSTLELGDSALYLCASSLEPLGGNTIYFGEGSWLTVV.

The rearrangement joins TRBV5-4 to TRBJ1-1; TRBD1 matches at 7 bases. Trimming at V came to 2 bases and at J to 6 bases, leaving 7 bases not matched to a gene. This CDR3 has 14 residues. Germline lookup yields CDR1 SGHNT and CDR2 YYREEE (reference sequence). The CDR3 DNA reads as TGTGCCAGCAGCTTAAAGCAGGGGGTCCCTGAAGCTTTCTTT. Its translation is CASSLKQGVPEAFF.

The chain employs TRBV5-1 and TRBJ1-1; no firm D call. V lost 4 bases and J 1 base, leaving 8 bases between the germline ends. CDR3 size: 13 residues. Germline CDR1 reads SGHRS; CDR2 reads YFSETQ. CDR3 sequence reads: CASSESGNTEAFF. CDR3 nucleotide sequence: TGCGCCAGCAGCGAATCAGGGAACACTGAAGCTTTCTTT.